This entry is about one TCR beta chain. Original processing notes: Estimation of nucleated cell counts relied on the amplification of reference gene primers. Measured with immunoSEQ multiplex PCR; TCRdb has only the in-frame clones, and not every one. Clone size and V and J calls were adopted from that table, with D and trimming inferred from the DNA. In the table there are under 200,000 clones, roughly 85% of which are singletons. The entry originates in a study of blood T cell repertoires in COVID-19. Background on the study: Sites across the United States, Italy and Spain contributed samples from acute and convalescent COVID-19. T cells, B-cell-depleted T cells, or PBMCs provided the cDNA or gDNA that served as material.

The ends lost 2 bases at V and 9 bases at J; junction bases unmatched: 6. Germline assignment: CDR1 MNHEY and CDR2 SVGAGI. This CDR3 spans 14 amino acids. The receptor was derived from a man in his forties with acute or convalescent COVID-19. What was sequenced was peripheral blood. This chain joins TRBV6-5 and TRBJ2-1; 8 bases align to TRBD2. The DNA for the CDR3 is TGTGCCAGCAGTTACCGGGGACTAGTGATTGAGCAGTTCTTC. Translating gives CASSYRGLVIEQFF.